This T cell receptor beta chain was recorded in a study of breast tumors, draining lymph nodes, adjacent tissues (dated by TCRdb to the mid-2010s). Study-wide context: In breast cancer patients, the study compared the TCR beta repertoires of tumor, adjacent nontumor tissue and axillary lymph nodes. In human breast cancer, the study set out to evaluate how tumor, surrounding tissue and draining lymph node repertoires relate to one another and whether T cells may move between these sites.

Notes on this clonotype: Its antigen is still unknown. Relative to the germline gene, one junction end is altered; a read error may explain this.

The reads were generated on an Illumina HiSeq 2000. TCR beta chain libraries were generated through multiplex PCR amplification. The amplified TCR beta chain products were analyzed by high-throughput sequencing. In-frame beta chains were kept once TCRdb had trimmed the public reads at Q25 with fastp and called clones with MiXCR. Entries are consolidated by CDR3 protein sequence, retaining the most common genes and DNA. The sample table contains 190,000 or so distinct CDR3 sequences; only one count was recorded for approximately 31% of them. Roughly 4.3% of the sample is taken by the ten largest. Lymph node samples came from the axillary draining lymph nodes of breast cancer patients. General study outcomes and caveats: The conclusion that tumor T cells originate in lymph nodes was presented as consistent with a hypothesis rather than as directly demonstrated. The similarity between tumor and nontumor tissue repertoires was significantly greater in luminal-like breast cancer than in basal-like breast cancer. Tumors showed preferential V and J gene usage, and their T-cell repertoire diversity fell below that of lymph nodes yet above that of nontumor tissue. The data were considered consistent with the idea that most tumor T cells come from the lymph node and then expand in tumor tissue.

The germline V gene encodes CDR1 LNHDA and CDR2 SQIVND (reference sequence). Counted from cysteine to phenylalanine, this CDR3 has 17 amino acids. Only the CDR3 region is kept as DNA, spanning 51 bases read in frame from base 1. The chain was built from TRBV19 and TRBJ1-3, with a weak D call of TRBD1 (5 bases match). The sequence came from a female donor with breast cancer. Some clones in this sample may be carry-over from other donors' samples. The sequenced sample consisted of axillary lymph node tissue. The CDR3 in this case is CASSIRVRLSSGNTISF. The nucleotides read TGTGCCAGTAGTATCAGGGTACGTCTGAGCTCTGGAAACACCATATCTTTT. Outside the CDR3, residues come from the reference TRBV19 and TRBJ1-3 proteins, so the full variable domain is: DGGITQSPKYLFRKEGQNVTLSCEQNLNHDAMYWYRQDPGQGLRLIYYSQIVNDFQKGDIAEGYSVSREKKESFPLTVTSAQKNPTAFYLCASSIRVRLSSGNTISFGEGSWLTVV.